This T cell receptor beta chain was retrieved from a study of blood T cell repertoires in COVID-19. This table comes from immunoSEQ multiplex PCR, and its TCRdb copy is limited to in-frame clones, with some not included. Of about 350,000 clones in the sample, around 87% were seen once. The receptor was derived from a woman in her thirties who had recovered from COVID-19. Sequenced material: PBMCs or T cells enriched from blood (not recorded which).

This CDR3 reads CATSDFGGYGYTF. The CDR3 nucleotides are TGTGCCACCAGTGATTTCGGCGGGTATGGCTACACCTTC. The rearrangement uses TRBV24-1 and TRBJ1-2; D uncertain. CDR3 length: 13 residues. The V end lost 1 base, the J end lost 5 bases, and 7 bases lay between the germline ends. CDR1 and CDR2 (germline): KGHDR, SFDVKD.